This is a list of T cell receptor beta chains from one sample in a study of blood T cell repertoires in COVID-19. Measured with immunoSEQ multiplex PCR; TCRdb has only the in-frame clones, and not every one. The data contain approximately 100,000 clones, around nine tenths of them singletons. The sequenced sample consisted of peripheral blood. Receptors originate from a human donor with COVID-19, enrolled during active disease. The donor label of this sample is uncertain. CDR3s include the opening cysteine and the closing phenylalanine or tryptophan. D genes are given only for firm matches. Clone sizes are given selectively: once, few, many, or a class where the clone is expanded.

D gene,clone size,V gene,J gene,CDR3 protein,CDR3 DNA
.,.,TRBV11-3,TRBJ2-3,CASSIGGGRTDTQYF,TGTGCCAGCAGTATTGGGGGGGGCCGCACAGATACGCAGTATTTT
TRBD1,.,TRBV6-5,TRBJ1-6,CASTRDRVGSPLHF,TGTGCCAGCACCCGGGACAGGGTTGGTTCACCCCTCCACTTT
.,.,TRBV30,TRBJ1-2,CGSSGFGYTF,TGTGGGTCCTCGGGGTTTGGCTACACCTTC
.,.,TRBV7-9,TRBJ2-7,CASSPRRVRASDEQYF,TGTGCCAGCAGCCCCCGACGGGTCAGGGCCTCTGACGAGCAGTACTTC
TRBD1,.,TRBV13,TRBJ1-5,CASSLTQGNQPQHF,TGTGCCAGCAGCTTAACACAGGGGAATCAGCCCCAGCATTTT
TRBD1,few,TRBV5-1,TRBJ2-1,CASSRDRGYNEQFF,TGCGCCAGCAGCCGGGACAGGGGTTACAATGAGCAGTTCTTC
.,few,TRBV4-1,TRBJ2-3,CASSHVGMRIDTQYF,TGCGCCAGCAGCCACGTCGGGATGAGGATAGATACGCAGTATTTT
.,.,TRBV27,TRBJ1-5,CASSQRGLGQPQHF,TGTGCCAGCAGCCAAAGAGGGTTGGGACAGCCCCAGCATTTT
TRBD2,.,TRBV7-3,TRBJ2-5,CASSVSGGETQYF,TGTGCCAGCAGCGTCTCGGGGGGAGAGACCCAGTACTTC
TRBD2,.,TRBV6-5,TRBJ2-1,CAIQLTSGVPQFF,TGTGCCATCCAATTGACTAGCGGGGTACCGCAGTTCTTC
.,.,TRBV2,TRBJ2-7,CASKPGQGTSGATGGPYEQYF,TGTGCCAGCAAGCCGGGACAGGGGACTAGCGGAGCCACGGGAGGGCCCTACGAGCAGTACTTC
.,.,TRBV28,TRBJ2-2,CASSLWRGIPNTGELFF,TGTGCCAGCAGTTTATGGAGAGGGATTCCGAACACCGGGGAGCTGTTTTTT
TRBD1,.,TRBV5-1,TRBJ2-1,CASSPGTGGGIEQFF,TGCGCCAGCAGCCCTGGGACAGGGGGCGGGATTGAGCAGTTCTTC
.,.,TRBV19,TRBJ1-2,CASSYQQGLYGYTF,TGTGCCAGTAGTTACCAACAGGGCCTCTATGGCTACACCTTC
.,.,TRBV7-9,TRBJ2-2,CASSLKGRGLNTGELFF,TGTGCCAGCAGCTTAAAGGGTCGGGGACTCAACACCGGGGAGCTGTTTTTT
TRBD1,.,TRBV10-3,TRBJ2-7,CAIRSRDRGDEQYF,TGTGCCATCAGATCCCGGGACAGGGGGGACGAGCAGTACTTC
.,.,TRBV30,TRBJ1-1,CAWRFGSTEAFF,TGTGCCTGGAGATTCGGGAGCACTGAAGCTTTCTTT
TRBD1,.,TRBV27,TRBJ2-7,CASSWTGQTYEQYF,TGTGCCAGCAGCTGGACAGGGCAGACCTACGAGCAGTACTTC
TRBD1,.,TRBV19,TRBJ1-4,CASSPGTGNEKLFF,TGTGCCAGTAGTCCGGGGACAGGGAATGAAAAACTGTTTTTT
TRBD2,.,TRBV7-3,TRBJ2-1,CASSRDGGTSSYNEQFF,TGTGCCAGCAGCCGCGATGGGGGGACTAGCTCCTACAATGAGCAGTTCTTC
.,.,TRBV29-1,TRBJ1-3,CSVRRNSGNTIYF,TGCAGCGTTAGGCGGAACTCTGGAAACACCATATATTTT
.,.,TRBV12-3/TRBV12-4,TRBJ1-5,CASSEIQGQPQHF,TGTGCCAGCAGTGAAATACAGGGTCAGCCCCAGCATTTT
.,once,TRBV15,TRBJ1-5,CATSRDYTGNNQPQHF,TGTGCCACCAGCAGAGATTATACAGGCAACAATCAGCCCCAGCATTTT
TRBD1,.,TRBV5-4,TRBJ1-6,CASSSPRAGGDSPLHF,TGTGCCAGCAGCTCCCCCCGCGCAGGGGGAGATTCACCCCTCCACTTT
TRBD1,.,TRBV27,TRBJ1-5,CASSLLAPGTGGYQPQHF,TGTGCCAGCAGTTTACTCGCACCCGGGACAGGGGGGTATCAGCCCCAGCATTTT
.,.,TRBV19,TRBJ2-1,CASSIVTGLAANEQFF,TGTGCCAGTAGTATAGTGACAGGGTTAGCGGCCAATGAGCAGTTCTTC
.,.,TRBV5-5,TRBJ2-7,CASRPMGGTHIYEQYF,TGTGCCAGCAGGCCGATGGGTGGGACTCATATTTACGAGCAGTACTTC
TRBD2,.,TRBV11-3,TRBJ2-5,CASSPGTSGGQETQYF,TGTGCCAGCAGCCCTGGGACTAGCGGGGGCCAAGAGACCCAGTACTTC
.,.,TRBV12-5,TRBJ2-6,CASGLVPGNVLTF,TGTGCTAGTGGTTTGGTTCCGGGCAACGTCCTGACTTTC
TRBD2,.,TRBV11-2,TRBJ2-1,CASSFIAGGPDEQFF,TGTGCCAGCAGCTTTATAGCGGGAGGTCCTGATGAGCAGTTCTTC
.,.,TRBV6-5,TRBJ2-7,CATGGYEQYF,TGTGCCACCGGCGGCTACGAGCAGTACTTC
.,.,TRBV6-1,TRBJ2-1,CASSEMTASYGKFF,TGTGCCAGCAGTGAAATGACAGCCTCCTATGGGAAGTTCTTC
TRBD1,.,TRBV5-1,TRBJ1-2,CASSSSGTATNYGYTF,TGCGCCAGCAGCTCGTCCGGGACAGCAACTAACTATGGCTACACCTTC